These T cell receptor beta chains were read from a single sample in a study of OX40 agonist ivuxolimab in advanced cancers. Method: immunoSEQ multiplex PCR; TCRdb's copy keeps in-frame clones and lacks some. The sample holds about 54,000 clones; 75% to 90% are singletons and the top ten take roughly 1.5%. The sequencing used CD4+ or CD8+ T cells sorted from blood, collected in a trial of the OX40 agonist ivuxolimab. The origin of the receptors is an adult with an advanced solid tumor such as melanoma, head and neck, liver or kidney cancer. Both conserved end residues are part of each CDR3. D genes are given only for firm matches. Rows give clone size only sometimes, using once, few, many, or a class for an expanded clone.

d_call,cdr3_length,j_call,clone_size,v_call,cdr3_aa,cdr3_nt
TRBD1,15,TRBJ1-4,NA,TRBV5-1,CASSPTGAANEKLFF,TGCGCCAGCAGCCCAACAGGGGCAGCTAATGAAAAACTGTTTTTT
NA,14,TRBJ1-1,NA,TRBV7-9,CASRGEVKGTEAFF,TGTGCCAGCAGGGGGGAAGTGAAAGGCACTGAAGCTTTCTTT
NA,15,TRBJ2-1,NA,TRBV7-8,CASSLRLPSYNEQFF,TGTGCCAGCAGCTTAAGGCTCCCCTCCTACAATGAGCAGTTCTTC
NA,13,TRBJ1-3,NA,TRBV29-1,CSVEPGSGNTIYF,TGCAGCGTTGAACCCGGCTCTGGAAACACCATATATTTT
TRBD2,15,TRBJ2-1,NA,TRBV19,CASTVAGVVYNEQFF,TGTGCCAGTACCGTAGCGGGAGTCGTCTACAATGAGCAGTTCTTC
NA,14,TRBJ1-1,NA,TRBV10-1,CASRPGLTGTEAFF,TGCGCCAGCAGGCCGGGACTGACTGGCACTGAAGCTTTCTTT
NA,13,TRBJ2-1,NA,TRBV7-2,CASSQGPANEQFF,TGTGCCAGCAGCCAGGGTCCGGCGAATGAGCAGTTCTTC
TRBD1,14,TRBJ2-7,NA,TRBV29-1,CSVEKGTGSFEQYF,TGCAGCGTTGAAAAGGGGACAGGGTCGTTCGAGCAGTACTTC
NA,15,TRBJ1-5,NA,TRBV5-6,CASSLGEFSNQPQHF,TGTGCCAGCAGCTTGGGAGAATTTAGCAATCAGCCCCAGCATTTT
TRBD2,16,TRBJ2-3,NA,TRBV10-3,CAISESRGVNTDTQYF,TGTGCCATCAGTGAGAGCCGGGGGGTTAACACAGATACGCAGTATTTT
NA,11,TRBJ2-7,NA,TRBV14,CASSQGPRRYF,TGTGCCAGCAGCCAAGGGCCCCGGCGGTACTTC
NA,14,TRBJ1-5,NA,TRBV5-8,CASRLQAMNQPQHF,TGTGCCAGCAGGTTGCAGGCAATGAATCAGCCCCAGCATTTT
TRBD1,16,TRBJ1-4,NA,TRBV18,CASSPRKGGVNEKLFF,TGTGCCAGCTCACCAAGGAAAGGGGGCGTTAATGAAAAACTGTTTTTT
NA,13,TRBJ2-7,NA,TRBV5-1,CASSFAGTYEQYF,TGCGCCAGCAGCTTTGCGGGGACCTACGAGCAGTACTTC
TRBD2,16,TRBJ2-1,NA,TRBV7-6,CASSPLGGLAGDEQFF,TGTGCCAGCAGCCCCCTGGGAGGACTAGCGGGAGATGAGCAGTTCTTC
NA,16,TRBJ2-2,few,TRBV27,CASSLYGGSNTGELFF,TGTGCCAGCAGTTTATACGGCGGTTCGAACACCGGGGAGCTGTTTTTT
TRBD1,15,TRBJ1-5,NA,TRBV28,CASSTPGQGDQPQHF,TGTGCCAGCAGCACCCCGGGGCAGGGGGATCAGCCCCAGCATTTT
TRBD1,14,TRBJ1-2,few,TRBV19,CASTRRAGGSGYTF,TGTGCCAGTACCCGAAGGGCAGGGGGCTCTGGCTACACCTTC
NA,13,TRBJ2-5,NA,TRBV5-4,CASRGQNQETQYF,TGTGCCAGCAGAGGACAGAACCAAGAGACCCAGTACTTC
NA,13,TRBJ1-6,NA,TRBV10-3,CAISEESGSPLHF,TGTGCCATCAGTGAGGAGTCTGGATCACCCCTCCACTTT
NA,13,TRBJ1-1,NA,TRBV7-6,CASSLATNTEAFF,TGTGCCAGCAGCTTAGCCACGAACACTGAAGCTTTCTTT
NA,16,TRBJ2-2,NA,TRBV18,CASSPRTDPNTGELFF,TGTGCCAGCTCACCCCGGACAGATCCGAACACCGGGGAGCTGTTTTTT
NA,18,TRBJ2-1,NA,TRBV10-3,CAISETMGEWGFEDEQFF,TGTGCCATCAGTGAGACGATGGGGGAGTGGGGGTTTGAGGATGAGCAGTTCTTC
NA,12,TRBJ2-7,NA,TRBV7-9,CASGMQSWEQYF,TGTGCCAGCGGAATGCAGTCCTGGGAGCAGTACTTC
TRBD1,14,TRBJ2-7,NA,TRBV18,CASTRDRNSYEQYF,TGTGCCAGCACCCGGGACAGGAATTCCTACGAGCAGTACTTC